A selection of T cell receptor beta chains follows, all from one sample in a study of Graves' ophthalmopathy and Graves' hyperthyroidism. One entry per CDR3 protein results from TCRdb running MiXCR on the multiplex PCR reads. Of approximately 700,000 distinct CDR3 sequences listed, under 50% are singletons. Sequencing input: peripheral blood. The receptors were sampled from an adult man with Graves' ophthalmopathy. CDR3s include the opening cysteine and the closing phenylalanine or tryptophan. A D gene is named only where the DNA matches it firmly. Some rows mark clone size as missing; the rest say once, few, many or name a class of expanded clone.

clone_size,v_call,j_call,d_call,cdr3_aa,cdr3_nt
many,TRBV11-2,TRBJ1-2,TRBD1,CASSIPGQGYGYTF,TGTGCCAGCAGTATACCGGGACAGGGTTACGGCTACACCTTC
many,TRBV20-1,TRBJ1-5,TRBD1,CSAATGDQPQHF,TGCAGTGCGGCGACAGGGGATCAGCCCCAGCATTTT
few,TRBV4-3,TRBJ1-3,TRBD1,CASSQDEGAGNTIYF,TGCGCCAGCAGCCAAGACGAGGGGGCGGGAAACACCATATATTTT
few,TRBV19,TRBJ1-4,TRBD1,CASEKTGLANEKLFF,TGTGCCAGCGAGAAGACAGGGTTGGCTAATGAAAAACTGTTTTTT
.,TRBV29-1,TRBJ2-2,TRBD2,CSDRSGLAMAGELFF,TGCAGCGACAGGTCTGGACTAGCGATGGCCGGGGAGCTGTTTTTT
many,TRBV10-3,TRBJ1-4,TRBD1,CAISVGTGDRPGEKLFF,TGTGCCATCAGCGTTGGCACAGGGGATCGACCGGGTGAAAAACTGTTTTTT
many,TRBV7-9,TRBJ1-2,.,CASSFRLGGNYGYTF,TGTGCCAGCAGCTTCCGTCTAGGCGGTAACTATGGCTACACCTTC
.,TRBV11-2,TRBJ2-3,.,CASRKTGRTDTQYF,TGTGCCAGCAGGAAAACAGGACGCACAGATACGCAGTATTTT
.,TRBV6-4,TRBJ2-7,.,CASTGQTGNRLSYEQYF,TGTGCCAGCACCGGACAGACCGGTAACAGGCTAAGCTACGAGCAGTACTTC
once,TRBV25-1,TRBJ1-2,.,CASSPGSRYGYTF,TGTGCCAGCTCCCCCGGGTCCCGCTATGGCTACACCTTC
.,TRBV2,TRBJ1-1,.,CASSATIHVMSTEAFF,TGTGCCAGCAGTGCAACAATACACGTAATGAGCACTGAAGCTTTCTTT
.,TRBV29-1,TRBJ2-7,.,CSVVPMGYEQYF,TGCAGCGTTGTCCCCATGGGCTACGAGCAGTACTTC
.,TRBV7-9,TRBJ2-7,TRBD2,CASSDDHSGGAREQYF,TGTGCCAGCAGCGACGACCACAGCGGGGGGGCTCGAGAGCAGTACTTC
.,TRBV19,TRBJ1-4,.,CASSGADSNNEKLFF,TGTGCCAGTAGTGGGGCGGACAGTAATAATGAAAAACTGTTTTTT
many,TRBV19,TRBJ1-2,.,CASGLAGGYTF,TGTGCCAGTGGGTTGGCGGGAGGCTACACCTTC
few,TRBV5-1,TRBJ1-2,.,CASSHKDPANYGYTF,TGCGCCAGCAGCCACAAGGATCCCGCTAACTATGGCTACACCTTC
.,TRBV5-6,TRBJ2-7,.,CASSGAGREDEQYF,TGTGCCAGCAGCGGCGCGGGACGAGAGGACGAGCAGTACTTC
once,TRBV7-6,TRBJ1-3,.,CASGLTRGRSDTIYF,TGTGCCAGTGGCTTGACACGGGGTCGGTCGGACACCATATATTTT
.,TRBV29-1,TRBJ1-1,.,CSVDSSGARAFF,TGCAGCGTTGATTCGTCAGGTGCGCGGGCTTTCTTT
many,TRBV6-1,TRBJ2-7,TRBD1,CASSEETGSSYEQYF,TGTGCCAGCAGTGAAGAGACAGGGAGCTCCTACGAGCAGTACTTC
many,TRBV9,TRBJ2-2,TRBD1,CASRATGLDTGELFF,TGTGCCAGCAGGGCGACAGGGTTGGACACCGGGGAGCTGTTTTTT
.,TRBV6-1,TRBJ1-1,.,CASSGAYAFF,TGTGCCAGCAGTGGAGCATACGCTTTCTTT
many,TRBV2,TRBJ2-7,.,CASIEQGTAYEQYF,TGTGCCAGCATCGAGCAAGGTACGGCCTACGAGCAGTACTTC
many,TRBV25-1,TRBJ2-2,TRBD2,CASSDPTSDNTGELFF,TGTGCCAGCAGTGATCCGACTAGCGATAACACCGGGGAGCTGTTTTTT
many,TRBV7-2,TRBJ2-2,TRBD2,CASSLSGSAGELFF,TGTGCCAGCTCGCTTAGCGGGAGCGCCGGGGAGCTGTTTTTT
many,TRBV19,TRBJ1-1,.,CASSSPGGTSNTEAFF,TGTGCCAGTAGTAGTCCCGGGGGGACCAGTAACACTGAAGCTTTCTTT
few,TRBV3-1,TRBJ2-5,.,CASSQVRGGETQYF,TGTGCCAGCAGCCAAGTGAGGGGGGGCGAGACCCAGTACTTC
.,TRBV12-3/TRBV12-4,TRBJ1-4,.,CAISEVRDLREELFF,TGTGCCATCAGTGAAGTCCGGGACTTGAGGGAAGAACTGTTTTTT
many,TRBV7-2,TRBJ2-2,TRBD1,CASSKQGVNTGELFF,TGTGCCAGCAGCAAACAGGGGGTTAACACCGGGGAGCTGTTTTTT
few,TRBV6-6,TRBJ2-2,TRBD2,CASSYWTSTGELFF,TGTGCCAGCAGTTACTGGACTAGTACCGGGGAGCTGTTTTTT
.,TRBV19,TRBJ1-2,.,CASSMWGAGNYGYTF,TGTGCCAGTAGTATGTGGGGTGCGGGGAACTATGGCTACACCTTC
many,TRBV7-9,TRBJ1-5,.,CATQGGGNQPQHF,TGTGCCACCCAAGGTGGGGGCAATCAGCCCCAGCATTTT
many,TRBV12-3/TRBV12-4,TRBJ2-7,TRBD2,CASLWGGEQYF,TGTGCCAGTTTGTGGGGGGGCGAGCAGTACTTC
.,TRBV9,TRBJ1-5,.,CASSAGDLNQPQHF,TGTGCCAGCAGTGCCGGGGACCTCAATCAGCCCCAGCATTTT
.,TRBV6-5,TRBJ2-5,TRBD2,CASSYGLGGETQYF,TGTGCCAGCAGTTACGGACTGGGGGGGGAGACCCAGTACTTC
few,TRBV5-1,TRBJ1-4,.,CASSLAVAGNEKLFF,TGCGCCAGCAGCTTGGCGGTCGCTGGTAATGAAAAACTGTTTTTT
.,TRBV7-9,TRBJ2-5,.,CASSFAPGTQYF,TGTGCCAGCAGCTTCGCACCCGGGACTCAGTACTTC
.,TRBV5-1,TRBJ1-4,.,CASSLAGTDNEKLFF,TGCGCCAGCAGCTTGGCCGGGACGGATAATGAAAAACTGTTTTTT
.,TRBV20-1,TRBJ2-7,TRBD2,CSARGGRDEQYF,TGCAGTGCTAGAGGCGGGAGGGACGAGCAGTACTTC
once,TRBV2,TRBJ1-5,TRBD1,CASNDRVRNQPQHF,TGTGCCAGCAATGACAGGGTTAGGAATCAGCCCCAGCATTTT
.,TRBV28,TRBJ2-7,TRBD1,CASSLGQGFGEQYF,TGTGCCAGCAGTCTGGGACAGGGATTCGGCGAGCAGTACTTC
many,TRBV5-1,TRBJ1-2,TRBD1,CASSGDSDYGYTF,TGCGCCAGCAGCGGGGACAGTGACTATGGCTACACCTTC
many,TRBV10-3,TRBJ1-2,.,CAINSGTNYGYTF,TGTGCCATCAACTCAGGGACCAACTATGGCTACACCTTC
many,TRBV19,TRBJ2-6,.,CASSITTGLSGANVLTF,TGTGCCAGTAGTATTACTACAGGCCTCTCTGGGGCCAACGTCCTGACTTTC
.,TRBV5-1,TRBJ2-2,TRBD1,CASSLGGQANTGELFF,TGCGCCAGCAGCTTGGGGGGACAGGCGAACACCGGGGAGCTGTTTTTT
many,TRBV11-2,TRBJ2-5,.,CASSKGGPETQYF,TGTGCCAGCAGCAAGGGGGGACCAGAGACCCAGTACTTC
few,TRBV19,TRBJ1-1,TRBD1,CASKVGGLGNTEAFF,TGTGCCAGTAAAGTAGGGGGCTTGGGGAACACTGAAGCTTTCTTT
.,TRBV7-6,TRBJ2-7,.,CASSLSSGQPIYEQYF,TGTGCCAGCAGCTTAAGCTCCGGACAGCCTATATACGAGCAGTACTTC
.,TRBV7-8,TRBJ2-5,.,CASSLKAGETQYF,TGTGCCAGCAGCTTAAAGGCAGGCGAGACCCAGTACTTC
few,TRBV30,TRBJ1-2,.,CACTPLANYGYTF,TGTGCCTGTACCCCGTTAGCTAACTATGGCTACACCTTC
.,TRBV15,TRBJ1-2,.,CATSRSGGSYTF,TGTGCCACCAGCAGAAGCGGAGGTAGCTACACCTTC
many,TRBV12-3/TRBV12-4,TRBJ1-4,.,CASSPRDSSANEKLFF,TGTGCCAGCAGTCCCAGAGACAGTAGCGCTAATGAAAAACTGTTTTTT
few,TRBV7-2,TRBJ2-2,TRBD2,CASSLARGLAGGPYTGELFF,TGTGCCAGCAGCTTAGCGCGGGGACTAGCGGGGGGGCCTTACACCGGGGAGCTGTTTTTT
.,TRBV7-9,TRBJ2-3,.,CASSLDGNADTQYF,TGTGCCAGCAGCTTAGACGGGAACGCAGATACGCAGTATTTT
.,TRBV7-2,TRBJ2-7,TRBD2,CASSQDASGVTYEQYF,TGCGCCAGCAGCCAAGATGCTAGCGGGGTAACCTACGAGCAGTACTTC
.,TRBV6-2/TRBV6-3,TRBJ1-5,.,CASSYYDQPQHF,TGTGCCAGCAGTTACTACGATCAGCCCCAGCATTTT
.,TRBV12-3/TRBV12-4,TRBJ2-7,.,CASSLQTPYEQYF,TGTGCCAGCAGTCTCCAAACCCCGTACGAGCAGTACTTC
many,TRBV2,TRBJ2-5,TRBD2,CASTLRGQETQYF,TGTGCCAGCACTCTGCGGGGGCAAGAGACCCAGTACTTC